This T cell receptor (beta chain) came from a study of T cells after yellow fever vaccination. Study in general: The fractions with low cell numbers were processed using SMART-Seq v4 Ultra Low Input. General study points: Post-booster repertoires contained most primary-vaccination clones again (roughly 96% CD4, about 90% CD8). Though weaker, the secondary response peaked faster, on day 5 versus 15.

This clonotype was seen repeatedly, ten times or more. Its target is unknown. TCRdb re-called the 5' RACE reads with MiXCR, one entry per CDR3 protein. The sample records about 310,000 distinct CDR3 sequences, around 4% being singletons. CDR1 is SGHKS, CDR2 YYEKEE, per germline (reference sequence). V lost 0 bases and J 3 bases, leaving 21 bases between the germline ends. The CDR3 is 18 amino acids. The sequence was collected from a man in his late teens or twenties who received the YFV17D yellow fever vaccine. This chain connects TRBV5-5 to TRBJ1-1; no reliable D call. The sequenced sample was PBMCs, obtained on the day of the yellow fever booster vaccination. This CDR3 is CASSLVRLRYPPYTEAFF. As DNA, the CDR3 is TGTGCCAGCAGCTTGGTTCGGTTGCGGTATCCCCCCTACACTGAAGCTTTCTTT.